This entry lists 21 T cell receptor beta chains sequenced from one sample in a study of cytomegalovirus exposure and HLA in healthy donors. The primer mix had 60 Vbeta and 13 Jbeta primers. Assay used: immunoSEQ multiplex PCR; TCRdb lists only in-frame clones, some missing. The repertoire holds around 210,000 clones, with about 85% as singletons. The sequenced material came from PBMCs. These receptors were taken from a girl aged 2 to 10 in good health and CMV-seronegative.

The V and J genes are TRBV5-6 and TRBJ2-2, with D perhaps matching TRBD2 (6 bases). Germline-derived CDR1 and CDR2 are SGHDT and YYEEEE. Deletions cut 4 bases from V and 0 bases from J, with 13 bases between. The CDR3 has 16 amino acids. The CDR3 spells CASSPAGGPNTGELFF. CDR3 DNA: TGTGCCAGCAGCCCGGCCGGGGGACCGAACACCGGGGAGCTGTTTTTT.

The DNA of the CDR3 is TGTGCCACCAGCAGAGATCACGGGGGGCCCGGGGAGCTGTTTTTT. Protein: CATSRDHGGPGELFF. The gene calls are TRBV15 and TRBJ2-2; tentatively, D is TRBD2 (7 bases). This CDR3 region has 15 residues. The V gene lost 0 bases and the J gene lost 6 bases, with 11 bases spanning the gap. In germline, CDR1 is LNHNV, CDR2 YYDKDF (reference sequence).

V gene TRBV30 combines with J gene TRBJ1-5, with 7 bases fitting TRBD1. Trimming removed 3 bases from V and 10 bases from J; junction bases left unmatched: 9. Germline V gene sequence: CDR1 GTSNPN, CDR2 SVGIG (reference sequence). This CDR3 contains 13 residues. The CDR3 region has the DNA TGTGCCTGGAGCACAGGGGCCCCTGGCCCCCAGCATTTT. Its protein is CAWSTGAPGPQHF.

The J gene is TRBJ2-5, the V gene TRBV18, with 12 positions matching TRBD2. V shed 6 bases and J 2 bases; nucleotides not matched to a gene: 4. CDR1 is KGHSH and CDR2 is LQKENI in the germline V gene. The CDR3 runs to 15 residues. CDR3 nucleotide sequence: TGTGCCAGCTCGGAAGGACTAGCGGGACAAGAGACCCAGTACTTC. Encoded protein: CASSEGLAGQETQYF.

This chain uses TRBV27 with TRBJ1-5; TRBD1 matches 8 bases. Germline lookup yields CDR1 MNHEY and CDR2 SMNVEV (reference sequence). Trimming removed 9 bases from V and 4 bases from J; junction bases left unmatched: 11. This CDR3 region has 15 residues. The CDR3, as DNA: TGTGCCAGTATGCCGACGACAGGGGCAAATCAGCCCCAGCATTTT. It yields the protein CASMPTTGANQPQHF.

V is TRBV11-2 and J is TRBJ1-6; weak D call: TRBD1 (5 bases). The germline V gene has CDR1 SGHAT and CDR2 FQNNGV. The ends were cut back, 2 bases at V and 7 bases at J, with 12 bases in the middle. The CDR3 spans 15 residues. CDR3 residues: CASSLSGRQNSPLHF. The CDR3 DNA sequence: TGTGCCAGCAGCTTATCCGGGAGACAGAATTCACCCCTCCACTTT.

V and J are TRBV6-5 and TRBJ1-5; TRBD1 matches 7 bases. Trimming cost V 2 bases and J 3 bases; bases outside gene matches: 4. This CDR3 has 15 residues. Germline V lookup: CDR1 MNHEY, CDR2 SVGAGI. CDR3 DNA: TGTGCCAGCAGTTACCTGGGACAGTTCAATCAGCCCCAGCATTTT. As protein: CASSYLGQFNQPQHF.

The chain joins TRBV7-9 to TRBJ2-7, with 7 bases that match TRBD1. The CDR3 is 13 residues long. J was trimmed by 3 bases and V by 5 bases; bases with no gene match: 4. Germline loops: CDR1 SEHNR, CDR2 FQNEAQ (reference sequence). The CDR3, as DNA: TGTGCCAGCAGCCGACAGGGATACTACGAGCAGTACTTC. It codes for CASSRQGYYEQYF.

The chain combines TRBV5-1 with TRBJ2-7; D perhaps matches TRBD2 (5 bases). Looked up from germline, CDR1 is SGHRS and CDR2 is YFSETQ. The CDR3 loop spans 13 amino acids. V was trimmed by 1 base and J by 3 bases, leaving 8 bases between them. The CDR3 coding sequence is TGCGCCAGCAGCTTGCCGGGAAACTACGAGCAGTACTTC. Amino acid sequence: CASSLPGNYEQYF.

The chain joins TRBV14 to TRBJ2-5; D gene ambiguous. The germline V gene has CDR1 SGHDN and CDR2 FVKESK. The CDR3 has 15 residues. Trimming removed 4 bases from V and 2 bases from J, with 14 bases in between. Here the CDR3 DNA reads TGTGCCAGCAGCCTCGAATGGCGGCCACAAGAGACCCAGTACTTC. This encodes CASSLEWRPQETQYF.

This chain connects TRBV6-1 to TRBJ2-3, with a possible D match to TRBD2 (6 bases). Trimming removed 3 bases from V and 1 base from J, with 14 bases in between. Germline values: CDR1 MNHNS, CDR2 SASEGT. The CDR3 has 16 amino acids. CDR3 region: CASSDSTGVGTDTQYF. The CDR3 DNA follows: TGTGCCAGCAGTGATAGTACGGGAGTAGGCACAGATACGCAGTATTTT.

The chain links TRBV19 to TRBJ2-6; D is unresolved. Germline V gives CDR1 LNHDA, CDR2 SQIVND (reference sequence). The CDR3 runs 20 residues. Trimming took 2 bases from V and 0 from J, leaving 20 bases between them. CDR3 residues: CASSIPRPYSFLSGANVLTF. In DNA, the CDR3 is TGTGCCAGTAGTATACCCAGGCCCTACTCCTTTCTCTCTGGGGCCAACGTCCTGACTTTC.

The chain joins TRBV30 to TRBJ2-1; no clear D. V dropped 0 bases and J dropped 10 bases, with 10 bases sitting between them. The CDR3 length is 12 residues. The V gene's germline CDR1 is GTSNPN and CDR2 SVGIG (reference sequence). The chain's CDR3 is CAWSVQAREQFF. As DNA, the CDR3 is TGTGCCTGGAGTGTACAAGCGAGGGAGCAGTTCTTC.

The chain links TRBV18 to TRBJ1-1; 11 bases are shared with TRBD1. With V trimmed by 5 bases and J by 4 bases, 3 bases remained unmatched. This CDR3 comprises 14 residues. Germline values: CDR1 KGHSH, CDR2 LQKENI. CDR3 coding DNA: TGTGCCAGCTCAAGGGGACAGGGGGGCACTGAAGCTTTCTTT. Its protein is CASSRGQGGTEAFF. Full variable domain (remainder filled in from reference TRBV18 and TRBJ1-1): NAGVMQNPRHLVRRRGQEARLRCSPMKGHSHVYWYRQLPEEGLKFMVYLQKENIIDESGMPKERFSAEFPKEGPSILRIQQVVRGDSAAYFCASSRGQGGTEAFFGQGTRLTVV.

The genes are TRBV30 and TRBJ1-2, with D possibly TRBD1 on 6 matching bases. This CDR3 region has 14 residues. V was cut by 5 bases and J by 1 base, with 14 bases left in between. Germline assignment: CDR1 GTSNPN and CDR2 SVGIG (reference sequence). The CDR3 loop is CAWGRDTLNYGYTF. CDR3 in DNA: TGTGCCTGGGGCCGGGACACCCTTAACTATGGCTACACCTTC.

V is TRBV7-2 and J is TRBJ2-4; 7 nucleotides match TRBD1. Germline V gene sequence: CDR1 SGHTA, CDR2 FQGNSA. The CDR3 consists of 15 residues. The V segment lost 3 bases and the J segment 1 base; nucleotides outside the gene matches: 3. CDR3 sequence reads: CASSLRGLAKNIQYF. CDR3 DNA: TGTGCCAGCAGCTTGAGGGGGCTCGCCAAAAACATTCAGTACTTC.

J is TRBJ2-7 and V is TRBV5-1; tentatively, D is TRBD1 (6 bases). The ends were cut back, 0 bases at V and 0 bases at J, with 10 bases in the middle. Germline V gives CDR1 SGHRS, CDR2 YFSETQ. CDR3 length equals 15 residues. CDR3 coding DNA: TGCGCCAGCAGCTTGGGACAGGCGAACTCCTACGAGCAGTACTTC. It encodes CASSLGQANSYEQYF.

The CDR3 DNA sequence: TGTGCCAGCAGTTTCGACAGGGCGCGCAATGGCTACACCTTC. This translates into CASSFDRARNGYTF. The chain carries TRBV27 and TRBJ1-2, with 7 bases lining up with TRBD1. The CDR3 spans 14 residues. V shed 3 bases and J 6 bases; nucleotides not matched to a gene: 7. Looked up from germline, CDR1 is MNHEY and CDR2 is SMNVEV (reference sequence).

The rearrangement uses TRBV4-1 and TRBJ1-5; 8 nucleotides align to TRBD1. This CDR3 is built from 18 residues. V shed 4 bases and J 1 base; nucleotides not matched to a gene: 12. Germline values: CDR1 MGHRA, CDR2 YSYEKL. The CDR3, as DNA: TGCGCCAGCAGCCCCCGCGCCGGACAGGGTGTAAGCAATCAGCCCCAGCATTTT. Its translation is CASSPRAGQGVSNQPQHF.

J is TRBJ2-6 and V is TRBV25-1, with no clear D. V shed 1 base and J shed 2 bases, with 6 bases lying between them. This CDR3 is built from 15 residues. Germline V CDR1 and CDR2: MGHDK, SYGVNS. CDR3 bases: TGTGCCAGCAGTGAATCAGGTACTGGGGCCAACGTCCTGACTTTC. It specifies CASSESGTGANVLTF.

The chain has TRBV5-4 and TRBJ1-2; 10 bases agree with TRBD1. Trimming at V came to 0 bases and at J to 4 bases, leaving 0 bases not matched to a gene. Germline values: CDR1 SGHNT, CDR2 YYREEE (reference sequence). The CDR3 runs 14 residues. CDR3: CASSLGTGGYGYTF. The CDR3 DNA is TGTGCCAGCAGCTTGGGGACAGGGGGCTATGGCTACACCTTC.